Below are 20 T cell receptor beta chains sequenced from a single sample in a study of a mutant IDH1 vaccine in newly diagnosed glioma. Documented time point: week 47, end of study. With topical imiquimod, each dose of the vaccine consisted of 300 ug of mutant IDH1 20-mer peptide. The data were produced by immunoSEQ multiplex PCR, yet TCRdb's version contains in-frame clones alone and is incomplete. The sample has approximately 60,000 clones, over 80% seen once. What these receptors recognize is not known. Source: PBMCs, taken from a glioma patient whose treatment included an IDH1 peptide vaccine. The receptors were sampled from a woman between 50 and 59 years old with glioma.

This clone was recorded a few times. The V gene is TRBV29-1, the J gene TRBJ1-1, with D perhaps matching TRBD1 (5 bases). Germline values: CDR1 SQVTM, CDR2 ANQGSEA. The V gene lost 7 bases and the J gene lost 0 bases, with 9 bases spanning the gap. The CDR3 length is 12 residues. The CDR3 loop is CSGRQLNTEAFF. The DNA for the CDR3 is TGCAGCGGACGACAGTTGAACACTGAAGCTTTCTTT.

The chain is built from TRBV7-8 and TRBJ2-2; 10 nucleotides align to TRBD2. V shed 3 bases, J shed 4 bases, and the junction held 8 bases outside the gene matches. Germline CDR1 is SGHVS and CDR2 is FQNEAQ. This CDR3 is built from 17 residues. The CDR3 DNA reads as TGTGCCAGCAGCTTGGCTAGCGGGGGTTCGGGCACCGGGGAGCTGTTTTTT. Amino acid sequence: CASSLASGGSGTGELFF.

In this sample, this clone turned up once. V and J are TRBV2 and TRBJ2-6, with D unclear. This CDR3 has 14 residues. Germline V CDR1 and CDR2: SNHLY, FYNNEI. Deletions cut 3 bases from V and 0 bases from J, with 3 bases between. CDR3 sequence reads: CASSDNSGANVLTF. The CDR3 nucleotides are TGTGCCAGCAGTGATAACTCTGGGGCCAACGTCCTGACTTTC.

V usage is TRBV27 and J usage is TRBJ2-7; D is unclear. Trimming removed 0 bases from V and 3 bases from J, with 12 bases in between. This CDR3 contains 15 residues. Germline V gene sequence: CDR1 MNHEY, CDR2 SMNVEV (reference sequence). DNA of the CDR3: TGTGCCAGCAGTTTATCGGCGGCTGCGGTCTACGAGCAGTACTTC. This gives the protein CASSLSAAAVYEQYF.

The chain uses TRBV2 and TRBJ2-4; D call uncertain. The CDR3 sequence is 17 residues long. V lost 2 bases, J lost 0 bases, and 14 bases lay in between. Germline V gene data show CDR1 as SNHLY and CDR2 as FYNNEI. CDR3 bases: TGTGCCAGCAGTGAATCACGACGTCAGCCAGCCAAAAACATTCAGTACTTC. As protein: CASSESRRQPAKNIQYF. The full variable domain, its missing parts supplied by reference TRBV2 and TRBJ2-4, is EPEVTQTPSHQVTQMGQEVILRCVPISNHLYFYWYRQILGQKVEFLVSFYNNEISEKSEIFDDQFSVERPDGSNFTLKIRSTKLEDSAMYFCASSESRRQPAKNIQYFGAGTRLSVL.

V usage is TRBV5-1 and J usage is TRBJ2-2; D not resolved. Germline V lookup: CDR1 SGHRS, CDR2 YFSETQ. The ends were cut back, 4 bases at V and 1 base at J, with 8 bases in the middle. CDR3 size: 14 residues. This chain's CDR3 is CASSPGRNTGELFF. The DNA for the CDR3 is TGCGCCAGCAGCCCTGGGCGGAACACCGGGGAGCTGTTTTTT.

The chain employs TRBV10-1 and TRBJ2-1, with D tentatively TRBD2 (7 bases). Germline CDR1 is WNHNN and CDR2 is SYGVQD (reference sequence). Between the trimmed V and J ends, which lost 2 bases and 6 bases, there was a span of 11 bases. The length of the CDR3 is 14 residues. CDR3 coding DNA: TGCGCCAGCAGTGAGGGGGGGGCAGGCAATGAGCAGTTCTTC. Amino acids: CASSEGGAGNEQFF.

This clone showed up just a few times. The chain joins TRBV7-2 to TRBJ1-5; D is ambiguous. V shed 5 bases and J shed 6 bases, with 11 bases lying between them. The germline gives CDR1 SGHTA, CDR2 FQGNSA. This CDR3 is built from 13 residues. In nucleotides, the CDR3 is TGTGCCAGCAGCGACGGGGTAAGTCAGCCCCAGCATTTT. This gives the protein CASSDGVSQPQHF.

This chain links TRBV9 with TRBJ2-7, with D perhaps being TRBD1 or TRBD2 (5 bases each). Germline lookup yields CDR1 SGDLS and CDR2 YYNGEE. The V and J ends lost 3 bases and 1 base respectively, with 11 bases between them. The CDR3 consists of 14 residues. CDR3 sequence (DNA): TGTGCCAGCAGCGAGAGGGCAGGGTCCTACGAGCAGTACTTC. Residues: CASSERAGSYEQYF.

The chain recombines TRBV2 with TRBJ1-5, with 9 bases matching TRBD1. Germline assignment: CDR1 SNHLY and CDR2 FYNNEI. CDR3 length equals 18 residues. J gave up 0 bases and V 6 bases, and 12 bases lay outside the gene matches. CDR3 DNA sequence: TGTGCCAGCAGGAAGGGACAGGGAGAGGCTTATAGCAATCAGCCCCAGCATTTT. It yields the protein CASRKGQGEAYSNQPQHF.

The chain is built from TRBV9 and TRBJ2-5; 14 positions agree with TRBD2. The CDR3 contains 17 residues. V lost 4 bases to trimming and J lost 1 base; unmatched junction nucleotides: 6. Germline values: CDR1 SGDLS, CDR2 YYNGEE. CDR3: CASSPGTSGGLQETQYF. Written as DNA, the CDR3 is TGTGCCAGCAGCCCTGGGACTAGCGGGGGACTCCAAGAGACCCAGTACTTC.

The chain is built from TRBV6-5 and TRBJ1-1; D not certain. Trimming cost V 2 bases and J 1 base, with 11 bases left between them. Germline CDR1 reads MNHEY; CDR2 reads SVGAGI. This CDR3 region has 15 residues. The CDR3 loop is CASSYVWGANTEAFF. The CDR3, as DNA: TGTGCCAGCAGTTACGTCTGGGGTGCGAACACTGAAGCTTTCTTT.

The chain links TRBV5-1 to TRBJ2-1, with D possibly being TRBD1 (6 bases). Germline CDR1 is SGHRS and CDR2 is YFSETQ. CDR3 length equals 17 residues. Trimming took off 3 bases at V and 0 bases at J, with 16 bases between the two ends. The CDR3 region is CASSSNPDRSSYNEQFF. As DNA, the CDR3 is TGCGCCAGCAGCTCCAACCCAGACAGGAGCTCCTACAATGAGCAGTTCTTC. Full variable domain (outside the CDR3, taken from reference TRBV5-1 and TRBJ2-1): KAGVTQTPRYLIKTRGQQVTLSCSPISGHRSVSWYQQTPGQGLQFLFEYFSETQRNKGNFPGRFSGRQFSNSRSEMNVSTLELGDSALYLCASSSNPDRSSYNEQFFGPGTRLTVL.

CDR3 protein: CAWRFAGTGKAGEQYF. CDR3 bases: TGTGCCTGGAGATTTGCCGGGACAGGGAAGGCGGGCGAGCAGTACTTC. This chain joins TRBV30 and TRBJ2-7; 9 bases match TRBD1. This CDR3 has 16 residues. V shed 3 bases, J shed 6 bases, and the junction held 15 bases outside the gene matches. Per the germline V gene, CDR1 is GTSNPN and CDR2 is SVGIG (reference sequence).

The rearrangement links TRBV6-5 to TRBJ2-2; D unclear. Germline lookup yields CDR1 MNHEY and CDR2 SVGAGI. The length of the CDR3 is 12 residues. V was trimmed by 2 bases and J by 7 bases, leaving 5 bases between them. In nucleotides, the CDR3 is TGTGCCAGCAGTTACGTCGACGGGGAGCTGTTTTTT. Encoded protein: CASSYVDGELFF.

In its sample, this clone was seen once. This chain uses TRBV6-5 with TRBJ2-3; 8 bases are a match to TRBD2. The J segment lost 3 bases and the V segment lost 6 bases, leaving 2 bases of the junction unmatched. Per germline, CDR1 MNHEY and CDR2 SVGAGI. The length of the CDR3 is 13 residues. CDR3 sequence: CASSGGATDTQYF. CDR3 in DNA: TGTGCCAGCAGCGGGGGGGCAACAGATACGCAGTATTTT.

The gene calls are TRBV19 and TRBJ1-1; D call uncertain. V lost 5 bases and J lost 3, with 13 bases in between. CDR1 and CDR2 from the germline V gene are LNHDA and SQIVND (reference sequence). The CDR3 sequence is 14 residues long. CDR3 DNA: TGTGCCAGTAGTCCATCAATTGGGGACACTGAAGCTTTCTTT. It codes for CASSPSIGDTEAFF.

The chain is built from TRBV29-1 and TRBJ2-1; D is uncertain. This CDR3 has 17 amino acids. V was shortened by 4 bases and J by 2 bases, with 21 bases between the two germline ends. Germline CDR1 is SQVTM and CDR2 is ANQGSEA. The CDR3 nucleotides read TGCAGCGTTGTGACTCGCGAATGGACCACGCCCTACAATGAGCAGTTCTTC. Translation: CSVVTREWTTPYNEQFF.

The chain joins TRBV5-5 to TRBJ2-7; a possible D gene is TRBD1 (6 bases). The CDR3 has 14 residues. Trimming left V 0 bases short and J 3 bases short, with 10 bases between. Germline assignment: CDR1 SGHKS and CDR2 YYEKEE (reference sequence). CDR3 amino acids: CASSLGSGVYEQYF. The CDR3 coding sequence is TGTGCCAGCAGCTTGGGGTCAGGGGTCTACGAGCAGTACTTC.

The J gene is TRBJ2-7, the V gene TRBV4-3; either TRBD1 or TRBD2 may supply D (6 bases each). This CDR3 contains 14 residues. CDR1 LGHNA and CDR2 YSLEER come from the germline V gene. The V and J ends lost 2 bases and 5 bases respectively, with 13 bases between them. CDR3 nucleotide sequence: TGCGCCAGCAGCCAACATGGAGGGGGGAACGAGCAGTACTTC. The encoded protein is CASSQHGGGNEQYF.